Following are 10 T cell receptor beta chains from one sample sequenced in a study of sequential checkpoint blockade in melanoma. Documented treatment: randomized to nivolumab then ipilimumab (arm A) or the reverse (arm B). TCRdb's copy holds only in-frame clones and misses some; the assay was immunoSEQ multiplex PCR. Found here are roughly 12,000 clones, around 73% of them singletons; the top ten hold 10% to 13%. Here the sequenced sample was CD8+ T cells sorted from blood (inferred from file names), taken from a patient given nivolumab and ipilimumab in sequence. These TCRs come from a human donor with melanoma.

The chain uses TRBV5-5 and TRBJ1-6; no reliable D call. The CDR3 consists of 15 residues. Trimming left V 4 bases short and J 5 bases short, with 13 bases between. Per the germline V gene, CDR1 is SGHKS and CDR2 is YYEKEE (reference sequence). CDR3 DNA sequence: TGTGCCAGCAGCCAGATGGCTGGAGATAATTCACCCCTCCACTTT. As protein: CASSQMAGDNSPLHF.

CDR3 residues: CASSFGRASLEQYF. The CDR3 coding sequence is TGTGCCAGCAGCTTCGGCAGGGCTTCGCTCGAGCAGTACTTC. This chain links TRBV7-2 with TRBJ2-7; D perhaps matches TRBD1 (5 bases). This CDR3 is built from 14 residues. Germline V gene lookup returns CDR1 SGHTA and CDR2 FQGNSA. Trimming took off 3 bases at V and 6 bases at J, with 15 bases between the two ends.

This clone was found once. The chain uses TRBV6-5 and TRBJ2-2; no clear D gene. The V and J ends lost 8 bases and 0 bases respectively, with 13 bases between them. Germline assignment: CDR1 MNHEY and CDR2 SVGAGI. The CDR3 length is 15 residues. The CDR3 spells CASCGGLTNTGELFF. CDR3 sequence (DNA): TGTGCCAGCTGCGGTGGTCTGACGAACACCGGGGAGCTGTTTTTT.

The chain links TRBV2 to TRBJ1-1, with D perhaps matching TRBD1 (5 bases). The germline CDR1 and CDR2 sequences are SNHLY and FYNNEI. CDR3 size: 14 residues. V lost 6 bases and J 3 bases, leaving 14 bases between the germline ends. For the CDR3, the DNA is TGTGCCAGCAGGGGCGGGGGGATGTACACTGAAGCTTTCTTT. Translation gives CASRGGGMYTEAFF. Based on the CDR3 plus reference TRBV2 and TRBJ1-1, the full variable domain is EPEVTQTPSHQVTQMGQEVILRCVPISNHLYFYWYRQILGQKVEFLVSFYNNEISEKSEIFDDQFSVERPDGSNFTLKIRSTKLEDSAMYFCASRGGGMYTEAFFGQGTRLTVV.

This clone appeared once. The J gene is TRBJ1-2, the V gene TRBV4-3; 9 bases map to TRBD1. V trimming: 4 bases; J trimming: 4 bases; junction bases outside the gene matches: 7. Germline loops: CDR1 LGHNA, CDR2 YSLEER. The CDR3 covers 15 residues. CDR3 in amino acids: CASSPHGTGSYGYTF. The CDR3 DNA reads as TGCGCCAGCAGCCCTCACGGGACAGGGAGCTATGGCTACACCTTC.

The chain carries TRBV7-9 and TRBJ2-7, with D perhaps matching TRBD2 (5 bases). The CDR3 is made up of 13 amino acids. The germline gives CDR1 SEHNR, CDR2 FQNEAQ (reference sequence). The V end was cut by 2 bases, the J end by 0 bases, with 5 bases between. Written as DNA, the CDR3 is TGTGCCAGCAGCTTACGGGGCTCCTACGAGCAGTACTTC. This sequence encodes CASSLRGSYEQYF.

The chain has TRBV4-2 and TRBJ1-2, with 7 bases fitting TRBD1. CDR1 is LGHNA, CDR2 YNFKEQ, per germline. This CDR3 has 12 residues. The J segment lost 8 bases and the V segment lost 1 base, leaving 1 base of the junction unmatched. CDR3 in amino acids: CASSQAGGGYTF. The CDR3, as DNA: TGTGCCAGCAGCCAAGCAGGGGGAGGCTACACCTTC.

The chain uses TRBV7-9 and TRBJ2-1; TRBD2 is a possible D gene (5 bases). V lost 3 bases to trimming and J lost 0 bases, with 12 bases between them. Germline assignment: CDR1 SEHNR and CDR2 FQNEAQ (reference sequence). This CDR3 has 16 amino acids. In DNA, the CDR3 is TGTGCCAGCAGCTTTGAGCGGCTGAGCTCCTACAATGAGCAGTTCTTC. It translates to CASSFERLSSYNEQFF.

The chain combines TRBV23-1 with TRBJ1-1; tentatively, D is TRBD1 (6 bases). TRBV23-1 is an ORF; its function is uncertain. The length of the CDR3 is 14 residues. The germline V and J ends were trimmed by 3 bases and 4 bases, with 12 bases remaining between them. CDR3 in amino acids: CASSHRGRSTEAFF. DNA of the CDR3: TGCGCCAGCAGTCACAGGGGACGGAGCACTGAAGCTTTCTTT.

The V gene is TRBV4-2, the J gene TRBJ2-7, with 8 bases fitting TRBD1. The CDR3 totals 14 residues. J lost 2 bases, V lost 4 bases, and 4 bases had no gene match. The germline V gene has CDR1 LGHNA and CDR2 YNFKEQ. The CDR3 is CASSRGTGAYEQYF. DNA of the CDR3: TGTGCCAGCAGCCGTGGGACAGGCGCCTACGAGCAGTACTTC.